The rows below give T cell receptor beta chains drawn from one sample of a study of regulatory T cells in long-lasting Graves disease. From the multiplex PCR reads, TCRdb called clonotypes with MiXCR, one entry per CDR3 protein. The data show about 240,000 distinct CDR3 sequences, 20% seen once. The sample consisted of peripheral blood mononuclear cells (PBMCs), taken at new diagnosis, from a patient treated with antithyroid drugs. The receptors shown here come from a female donor with Graves disease. Both conserved end residues are part of each CDR3. The D gene is left open where the match is weak. Not every row has a clone size; where given, it reads once, few, many or a size class.

cdr3_length: 19
j_call: TRBJ2-3
v_call: TRBV3-1
d_call: .
clone_size: many
cdr3_nt: TGTGCCAGCAGCCAAGCTTCCGTAGTGACAGCGACTAGCACAGATACGCAGTATTTT
cdr3_aa: CASSQASVVTATSTDTQYF

cdr3_length: 14
j_call: TRBJ2-7
v_call: TRBV7-2
d_call: .
clone_size: .
cdr3_nt: TGTGCCAGCAGCTTAGTAAGGGCATCTCACGAGCAGTACTTC
cdr3_aa: CASSLVRASHEQYF

cdr3_length: 16
j_call: TRBJ1-4
v_call: TRBV5-1
d_call: .
clone_size: .
cdr3_nt: TGCGCCAGCAGCTTGGGTATGGGGAGCACTAATGAAAAACTGTTTTTT
cdr3_aa: CASSLGMGSTNEKLFF

cdr3_length: 16
j_call: TRBJ2-7
v_call: TRBV29-1
d_call: TRBD2
clone_size: many
cdr3_nt: TGCAGCGTTGAAGGGCGAGAGAGCGGGAGGGCCGCCGAGCAGTACTTC
cdr3_aa: CSVEGRESGRAAEQYF

cdr3_length: 19
j_call: TRBJ1-2
v_call: TRBV7-3
d_call: TRBD1
clone_size: few
cdr3_nt: TGTGCCAGCAGCTTATTAGGCGGAGCCGGCCAGGGGGATTTAGATGGCTACACCTTC
cdr3_aa: CASSLLGGAGQGDLDGYTF

cdr3_length: 13
j_call: TRBJ1-1
v_call: TRBV20-1
d_call: .
clone_size: many
cdr3_nt: TGCAGTGCTAGTGCGTCTGTGAACACTGAAGCTTTCTTT
cdr3_aa: CSASASVNTEAFF

cdr3_length: 16
j_call: TRBJ2-2
v_call: TRBV20-1
d_call: .
clone_size: many
cdr3_nt: TGCAGTGCTAGAGATCAAAGGGGGGGGGCAACCGGGGAGCTGTTTTTT
cdr3_aa: CSARDQRGGATGELFF

cdr3_length: 14
j_call: TRBJ1-1
v_call: TRBV5-1
d_call: .
clone_size: many
cdr3_nt: TGCGCCAGCAGCTTGCTGGGAGGGAACACTGAAGCTTTCTTT
cdr3_aa: CASSLLGGNTEAFF

cdr3_length: 13
j_call: TRBJ2-5
v_call: TRBV7-6
d_call: .
clone_size: many
cdr3_nt: TGTGCCAGCAGCTTGACCCAGCAAGAGACCCAGTACTTC
cdr3_aa: CASSLTQQETQYF

cdr3_length: 15
j_call: TRBJ2-1
v_call: TRBV24-1
d_call: .
clone_size: many
cdr3_nt: TGTGCCACCAGTGATGTTGAACGCAGATACAATGAGCAGTTCTTC
cdr3_aa: CATSDVERRYNEQFF

cdr3_length: 15
j_call: TRBJ2-7
v_call: TRBV2
d_call: .
clone_size: many
cdr3_nt: TGTGCCAGCAGTGAACACCGGGGGCCCTCCTACGAGCAGTACTTC
cdr3_aa: CASSEHRGPSYEQYF

cdr3_length: 15
j_call: TRBJ2-1
v_call: TRBV7-2
d_call: TRBD2
clone_size: few
cdr3_nt: TGTGCCAGCAGCTGGGGGACTAGCGGGGCCAATGAGCAGTTCTTC
cdr3_aa: CASSWGTSGANEQFF

cdr3_length: 14
j_call: TRBJ2-7
v_call: TRBV11-3
d_call: .
clone_size: many
cdr3_nt: TGTGCCAGCAGCTCCGGCTCCCCACCCTACGAGCAGTACTTC
cdr3_aa: CASSSGSPPYEQYF

cdr3_length: 15
j_call: TRBJ2-2
v_call: TRBV5-1
d_call: .
clone_size: .
cdr3_nt: TGCGCCAGCAGCCCGCGGGGATCGAACACCGGGGAGCTGTTTTTT
cdr3_aa: CASSPRGSNTGELFF

cdr3_length: 15
j_call: TRBJ2-2
v_call: TRBV27
d_call: .
clone_size: .
cdr3_nt: TGTGCCAGCAGTTTAAGGACGCCCAACCCCGGGGAGCTGTTTTTT
cdr3_aa: CASSLRTPNPGELFF

cdr3_length: 13
j_call: TRBJ2-3
v_call: TRBV20-1
d_call: .
clone_size: .
cdr3_nt: TGCAGTGCTAGGGACCCGAGCACAGATACGCAGTATTTT
cdr3_aa: CSARDPSTDTQYF

cdr3_length: 14
j_call: TRBJ2-7
v_call: TRBV29-1
d_call: TRBD2
clone_size: .
cdr3_nt: TGCAGCGTTGTGCGGGGGGGGAACTCCTACGAGCAGTACTTC
cdr3_aa: CSVVRGGNSYEQYF

cdr3_length: 14
j_call: TRBJ2-2
v_call: TRBV12-3/TRBV12-4
d_call: TRBD1
clone_size: many
cdr3_nt: TGTGCCTCCAGCGGACAGGCCAAAACCGGGGAGCTGTTTTTT
cdr3_aa: CASSGQAKTGELFF

cdr3_length: 18
j_call: TRBJ1-4
v_call: TRBV20-1
d_call: TRBD1
clone_size: many
cdr3_nt: TGCAGTGCTAGAGATAGCGACAGGGCCTTTTCAACTAATGAAAAACTGTTTTTT
cdr3_aa: CSARDSDRAFSTNEKLFF

cdr3_length: 13
j_call: TRBJ2-7
v_call: TRBV11-2
d_call: .
clone_size: many
cdr3_nt: TGTGCCAGCAGCTTAGCACTGGCCGCCGAGCAGTACTTC
cdr3_aa: CASSLALAAEQYF

cdr3_length: 17
j_call: TRBJ1-2
v_call: TRBV6-4
d_call: .
clone_size: .
cdr3_nt: TGTGCCAGCGGTGAGGGCGGGGGGTCGGCGCTATGGGATGGCTACACCTTC
cdr3_aa: CASGEGGGSALWDGYTF

cdr3_length: 14
j_call: TRBJ2-3
v_call: TRBV20-1
d_call: .
clone_size: many
cdr3_nt: TGCGGGGTGGGACTGCCCGAGCCCACAGATACGCAGTATTTT
cdr3_aa: CGVGLPEPTDTQYF

cdr3_length: 11
j_call: TRBJ2-6
v_call: TRBV20-1
d_call: TRBD2
clone_size: few
cdr3_nt: TGCAGTGCTAGACCAATAGCGGGGGGGCCTTTC
cdr3_aa: CSARPIAGGPF

cdr3_length: 14
j_call: TRBJ1-2
v_call: TRBV3-1
d_call: .
clone_size: many
cdr3_nt: TGTGCCAGCAGCCCCTCCCAAAATCGGGATGGCTACACCTTC
cdr3_aa: CASSPSQNRDGYTF

cdr3_length: 14
j_call: TRBJ2-3
v_call: TRBV3-1
d_call: TRBD2
clone_size: many
cdr3_nt: TGTGCCAGCAGCCGTAGCGGGACCACAGATACGCAGTATTTT
cdr3_aa: CASSRSGTTDTQYF

cdr3_length: 14
j_call: TRBJ2-1
v_call: TRBV5-1
d_call: TRBD1
clone_size: .
cdr3_nt: TGCGCCAGCAGCCTATCCGGACAGGTCAATGAGCAGTTCTTC
cdr3_aa: CASSLSGQVNEQFF

cdr3_length: 14
j_call: TRBJ2-7
v_call: TRBV7-9
d_call: .
clone_size: many
cdr3_nt: TGTGCCAGCAGCTTATACAGGGACTCCTACGAGCAGTACTTC
cdr3_aa: CASSLYRDSYEQYF

cdr3_length: 15
j_call: TRBJ2-1
v_call: TRBV20-1
d_call: TRBD2
clone_size: many
cdr3_nt: TGCAGTGCTAGGGATAGCGGGATTGGGGACAATGAGCAGTTCTTC
cdr3_aa: CSARDSGIGDNEQFF

cdr3_length: 14
j_call: TRBJ1-1
v_call: TRBV2
d_call: .
clone_size: many
cdr3_nt: TGTGCCAGCAGGCGACAGATAACAAACACTGAAGCTTTCTTT
cdr3_aa: CASRRQITNTEAFF

cdr3_length: 14
j_call: TRBJ1-4
v_call: TRBV12-3/TRBV12-4
d_call: TRBD1
clone_size: many
cdr3_nt: TGTGCCAGCAGCCGACAGGGTGGGCGTGAAAAACTGTTTTTT
cdr3_aa: CASSRQGGREKLFF

cdr3_length: 14
j_call: TRBJ2-1
v_call: TRBV11-2
d_call: .
clone_size: .
cdr3_nt: TGTGCCAGCAGCTTTGGCGGACTCTACAATGAGCAGTTCTTC
cdr3_aa: CASSFGGLYNEQFF

cdr3_length: 15
j_call: TRBJ2-5
v_call: TRBV5-1
d_call: .
clone_size: many
cdr3_nt: TGCGCCAGCAGCTTGACAGGAATACACCAAGAGACCCAGTACTTC
cdr3_aa: CASSLTGIHQETQYF

cdr3_length: 14
j_call: TRBJ1-1
v_call: TRBV9
d_call: .
clone_size: .
cdr3_nt: TGTGCCAGCAGCCTCAACGGGGGGGTAAATGAAGCTTTCTTT
cdr3_aa: CASSLNGGVNEAFF

cdr3_length: 15
j_call: TRBJ1-1
v_call: TRBV7-9
d_call: .
clone_size: many
cdr3_nt: TGTGCCAGCAGCTTATCCGCCGGGGTACAACCTGAAGCTTTCTTT
cdr3_aa: CASSLSAGVQPEAFF

cdr3_length: 14
j_call: TRBJ1-2
v_call: TRBV4-2
d_call: .
clone_size: few
cdr3_nt: TGTGCCAGCAGCAGTCCGGGGGAGGGGTATGGCTACACCTTC
cdr3_aa: CASSSPGEGYGYTF

cdr3_length: 14
j_call: TRBJ2-5
v_call: TRBV3-1
d_call: TRBD2
clone_size: many
cdr3_nt: TGTGCCAGCAGCCAAGGGGGGGGTGGGGAGACCCAGTACTTC
cdr3_aa: CASSQGGGGETQYF

cdr3_length: 13
j_call: TRBJ2-3
v_call: TRBV10-3
d_call: .
clone_size: many
cdr3_nt: TGTGCCATCAGTGAGTCGGGCACAGATACGCAGTATTTT
cdr3_aa: CAISESGTDTQYF

cdr3_length: 13
j_call: TRBJ1-2
v_call: TRBV30
d_call: .
clone_size: few
cdr3_nt: TGTGCCTGGACCCAGGGCCCTCACTATGGCTACACCTTC
cdr3_aa: CAWTQGPHYGYTF

cdr3_length: 14
j_call: TRBJ1-3
v_call: TRBV9
d_call: TRBD1
clone_size: many
cdr3_nt: TGTGCCAGCAGCGAGACAGGGCACGGAAACACCATATATTTT
cdr3_aa: CASSETGHGNTIYF

cdr3_length: 16
j_call: TRBJ2-7
v_call: TRBV5-1
d_call: .
clone_size: many
cdr3_nt: TGCGCCAGCAGCTTGAGGGGAGCGACTACGGCGGGCGAGCAGTACTTC
cdr3_aa: CASSLRGATTAGEQYF

cdr3_length: 14
j_call: TRBJ1-5
v_call: TRBV27
d_call: .
clone_size: many
cdr3_nt: TGTGCCAGCAGGACCCGACAGGAAAATCAGCCCCAGCATTTT
cdr3_aa: CASRTRQENQPQHF

cdr3_length: 14
j_call: TRBJ1-6
v_call: TRBV7-9
d_call: .
clone_size: .
cdr3_nt: TGTGCCAGCAGCCTCCGGGAGGCTAATTCACCCCTCCACTTT
cdr3_aa: CASSLREANSPLHF

cdr3_length: 13
j_call: TRBJ1-1
v_call: TRBV12-3/TRBV12-4
d_call: TRBD1
clone_size: many
cdr3_nt: TGTGCCAGCAGGGGGACAGTGAACACTGAAGCTTTCTTT
cdr3_aa: CASRGTVNTEAFF

cdr3_length: 13
j_call: TRBJ2-6
v_call: TRBV2
d_call: TRBD2
clone_size: once
cdr3_nt: TGTGCCAGGGGGGGGTCAGGGGCCAACGTCCTGACTTTC
cdr3_aa: CARGGSGANVLTF

cdr3_length: 14
j_call: TRBJ2-7
v_call: TRBV28
d_call: .
clone_size: .
cdr3_nt: TGTGCCAGCAGTTTACGCAGGGAATCCTACGAGCAGTACTTC
cdr3_aa: CASSLRRESYEQYF

cdr3_length: 15
j_call: TRBJ1-5
v_call: TRBV7-2
d_call: .
clone_size: many
cdr3_nt: TGTGCCAGCAGCTTACAGGGGACTGGCAATCAGCCCCAGCATTTT
cdr3_aa: CASSLQGTGNQPQHF

cdr3_length: 14
j_call: TRBJ1-2
v_call: TRBV11-2
d_call: TRBD1
clone_size: .
cdr3_nt: TGTGCCAGCAGCTTAGGTTTAAGGGGGCGAGGCTACACCTTC
cdr3_aa: CASSLGLRGRGYTF

cdr3_length: 15
j_call: TRBJ2-7
v_call: TRBV27
d_call: .
clone_size: .
cdr3_nt: TGTGCCAGCAGTTTAGGGAGCAGGGGAACGTACGAGCAGTACTTC
cdr3_aa: CASSLGSRGTYEQYF

cdr3_length: 15
j_call: TRBJ1-1
v_call: TRBV7-9
d_call: .
clone_size: few
cdr3_nt: TGTGCCAGCAGCCCTTGGGAGATTAAGAGCACTGAAGCTTTCTTT
cdr3_aa: CASSPWEIKSTEAFF

cdr3_length: 16
j_call: TRBJ2-3
v_call: TRBV7-9
d_call: .
clone_size: many
cdr3_nt: TGTGCCAGCAGCCCCACTCAGAAGGGGGGTGGAGATACGCAGTATTTT
cdr3_aa: CASSPTQKGGGDTQYF

cdr3_length: 16
j_call: TRBJ2-5
v_call: TRBV11-2
d_call: .
clone_size: many
cdr3_nt: TGTGCCAGCAGCTCGTGGACAACCCCCCTAAAAGAGACCCAGTACTTC
cdr3_aa: CASSSWTTPLKETQYF

cdr3_length: 16
j_call: TRBJ2-3
v_call: TRBV6-2/TRBV6-3
d_call: TRBD2
clone_size: .
cdr3_nt: TGTGCCAGCAGTGAAAGGGCTAGCGGGATTCATGATACGCAGTATTTT
cdr3_aa: CASSERASGIHDTQYF

cdr3_length: 15
j_call: TRBJ1-2
v_call: TRBV5-1
d_call: TRBD1
clone_size: many
cdr3_nt: TGCGCCAGCAGCTTGGCAGACAGGGTCGAATATGGCTACACCTTC
cdr3_aa: CASSLADRVEYGYTF

cdr3_length: 16
j_call: TRBJ2-1
v_call: TRBV14
d_call: TRBD2
clone_size: many
cdr3_nt: TGTGCCAGCAGCCGGGCGGGACTAGCGGGACTAAATGAGCAGTTCTTC
cdr3_aa: CASSRAGLAGLNEQFF

cdr3_length: 13
j_call: TRBJ2-5
v_call: TRBV19
d_call: .
clone_size: .
cdr3_nt: TGTGCCAGTAGTATAGGGGCAGAAGAGACCCAGTACTTC
cdr3_aa: CASSIGAEETQYF

cdr3_length: 13
j_call: TRBJ2-3
v_call: TRBV7-2
d_call: .
clone_size: many
cdr3_nt: TGTGCCAGCAGCTTTGGGGGTGGAGATACGCAGTATTTT
cdr3_aa: CASSFGGGDTQYF